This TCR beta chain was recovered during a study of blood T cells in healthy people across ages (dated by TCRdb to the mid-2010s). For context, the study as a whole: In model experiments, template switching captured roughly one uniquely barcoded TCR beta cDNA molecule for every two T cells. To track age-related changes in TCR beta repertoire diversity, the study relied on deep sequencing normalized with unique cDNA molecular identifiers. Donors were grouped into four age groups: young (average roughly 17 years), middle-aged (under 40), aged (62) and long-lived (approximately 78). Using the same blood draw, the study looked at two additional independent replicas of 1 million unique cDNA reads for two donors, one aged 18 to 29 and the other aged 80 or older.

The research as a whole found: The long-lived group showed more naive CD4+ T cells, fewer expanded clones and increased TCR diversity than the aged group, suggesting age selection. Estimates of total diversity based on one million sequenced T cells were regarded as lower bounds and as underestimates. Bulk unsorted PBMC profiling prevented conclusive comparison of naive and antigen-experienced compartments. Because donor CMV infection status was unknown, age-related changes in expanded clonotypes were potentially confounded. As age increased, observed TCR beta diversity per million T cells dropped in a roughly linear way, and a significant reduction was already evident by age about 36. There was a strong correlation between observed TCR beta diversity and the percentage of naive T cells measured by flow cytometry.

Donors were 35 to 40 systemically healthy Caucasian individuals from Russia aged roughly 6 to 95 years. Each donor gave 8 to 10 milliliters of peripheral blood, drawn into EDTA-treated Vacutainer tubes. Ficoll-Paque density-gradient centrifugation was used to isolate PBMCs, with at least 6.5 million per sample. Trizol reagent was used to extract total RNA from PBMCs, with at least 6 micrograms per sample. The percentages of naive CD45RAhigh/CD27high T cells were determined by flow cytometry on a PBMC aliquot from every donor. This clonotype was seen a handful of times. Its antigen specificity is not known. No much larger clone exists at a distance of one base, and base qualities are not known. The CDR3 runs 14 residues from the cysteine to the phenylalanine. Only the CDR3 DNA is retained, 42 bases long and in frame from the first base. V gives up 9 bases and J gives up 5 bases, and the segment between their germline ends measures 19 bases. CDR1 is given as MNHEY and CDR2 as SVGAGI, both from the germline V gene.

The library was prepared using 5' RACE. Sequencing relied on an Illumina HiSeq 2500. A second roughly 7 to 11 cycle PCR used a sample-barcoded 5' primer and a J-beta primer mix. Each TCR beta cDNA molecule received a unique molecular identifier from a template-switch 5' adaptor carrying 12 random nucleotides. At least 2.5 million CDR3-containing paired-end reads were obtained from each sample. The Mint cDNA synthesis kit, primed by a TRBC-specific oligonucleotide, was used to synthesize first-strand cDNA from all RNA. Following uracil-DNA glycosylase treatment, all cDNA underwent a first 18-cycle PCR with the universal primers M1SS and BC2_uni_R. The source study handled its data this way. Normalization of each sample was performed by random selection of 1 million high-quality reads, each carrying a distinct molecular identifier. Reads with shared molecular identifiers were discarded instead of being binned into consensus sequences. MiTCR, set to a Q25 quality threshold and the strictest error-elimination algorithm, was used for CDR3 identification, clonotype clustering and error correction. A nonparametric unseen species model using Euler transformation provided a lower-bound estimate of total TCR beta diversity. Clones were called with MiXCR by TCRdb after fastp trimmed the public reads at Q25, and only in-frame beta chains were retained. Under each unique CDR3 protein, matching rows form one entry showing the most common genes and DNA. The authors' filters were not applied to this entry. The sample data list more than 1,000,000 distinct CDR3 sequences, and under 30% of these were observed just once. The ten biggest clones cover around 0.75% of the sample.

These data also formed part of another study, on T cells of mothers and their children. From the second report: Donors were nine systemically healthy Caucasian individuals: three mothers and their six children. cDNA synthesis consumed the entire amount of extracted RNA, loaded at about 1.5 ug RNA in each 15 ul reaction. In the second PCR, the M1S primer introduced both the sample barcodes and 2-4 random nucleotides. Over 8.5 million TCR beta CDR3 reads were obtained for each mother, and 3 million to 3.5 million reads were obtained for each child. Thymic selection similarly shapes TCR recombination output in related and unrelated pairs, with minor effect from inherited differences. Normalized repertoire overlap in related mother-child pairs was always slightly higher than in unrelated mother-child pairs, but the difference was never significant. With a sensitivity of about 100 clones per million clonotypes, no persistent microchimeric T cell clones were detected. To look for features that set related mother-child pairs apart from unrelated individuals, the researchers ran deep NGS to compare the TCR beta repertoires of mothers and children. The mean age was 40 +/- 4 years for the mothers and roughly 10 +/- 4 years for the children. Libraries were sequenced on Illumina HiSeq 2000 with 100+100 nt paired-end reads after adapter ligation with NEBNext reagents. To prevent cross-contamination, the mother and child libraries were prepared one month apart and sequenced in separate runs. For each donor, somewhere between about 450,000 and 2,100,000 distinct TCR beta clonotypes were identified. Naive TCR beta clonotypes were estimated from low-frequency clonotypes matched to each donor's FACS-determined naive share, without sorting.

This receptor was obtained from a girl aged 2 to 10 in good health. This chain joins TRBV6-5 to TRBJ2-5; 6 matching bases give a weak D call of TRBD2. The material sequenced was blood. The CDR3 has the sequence CASKIGRVMETQYF. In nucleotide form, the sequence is TGTGCCAGTAAAATCGGGAGAGTGATGGAGACCCAGTACTTC.